This is a list of T cell receptor beta chains from one sample in a study of blood T cells in healthy people across ages. TCRdb re-called the 5' RACE reads with MiXCR, one entry per CDR3 protein. Here the sample spans 890,000 or so distinct CDR3 sequences, around 62% being singletons. The sample consisted of blood. These receptors were taken from a man younger than 45 in good health. CDR3s include the opening cysteine and the closing phenylalanine or tryptophan. The D gene is left open where the match is weak. The size of a clone is reported for some rows only, either as once, few or many, or as a class for expanded clones.

V: TRBV10-3
D: .
J: TRBJ1-2
size: .
DNA: TGTGTCAACAGTGTGACCGAGGATGGCTACACCTTC
CDR3: CVNSVTEDGYTF

V: TRBV4-3
D: .
J: TRBJ1-1
size: .
DNA: TGCGCCAGCAGCCAAGAAGCAGTGTGGGTTGGGGGCACTGAAGCTTTCTTT
CDR3: CASSQEAVWVGGTEAFF

V: TRBV7-2
D: .
J: TRBJ1-1
size: .
DNA: TGTGCCAGCAGCCCCCCTGGGGTAAACACTGAAGCTTTCTTT
CDR3: CASSPPGVNTEAFF

V: TRBV6-2/TRBV6-3
D: .
J: TRBJ2-2
size: .
DNA: TGTGCCAGCAGTTACTCAGGTCGCACCGGGGAGCTGTTTTTT
CDR3: CASSYSGRTGELFF

V: TRBV20-1
D: .
J: TRBJ1-2
size: few
DNA: TGCAGTGCCAACCGGGACACGGGGAAAAACCTCTATGGCTACACCTTC
CDR3: CSANRDTGKNLYGYTF

V: TRBV2
D: TRBD2
J: TRBJ2-3
size: .
DNA: TGTGCCAGCAGTGGGCCAGGACTAGCGGGGATTAGCACAGATACGCAGTATTTT
CDR3: CASSGPGLAGISTDTQYF

V: TRBV6-5
D: .
J: TRBJ1-2
size: .
DNA: TGTGCCAGCAGTTACCTGAGGGGGGGCCCGAACTATGGCTACACCTTC
CDR3: CASSYLRGGPNYGYTF

V: TRBV10-2
D: TRBD2
J: TRBJ2-3
size: .
DNA: TGCGCCAGCAGTGGGTCTAGCGGGGGGGATGATACGCAGTATTTT
CDR3: CASSGSSGGDDTQYF

V: TRBV12-3/TRBV12-4
D: .
J: TRBJ1-1
size: .
DNA: TGTGCCAGCAGCTTTGGCACTGAAGCTTTCTTT
CDR3: CASSFGTEAFF

V: TRBV6-5
D: .
J: TRBJ1-2
size: few
DNA: TGTGCCAGCAGTCACAACCCACCAGAGCCTAACTATGGCTACACCTTC
CDR3: CASSHNPPEPNYGYTF

V: TRBV15
D: .
J: TRBJ1-2
size: .
DNA: TGTGCCACCAGCAGAGTCCCCAAGGGGCGAGAATATGGCTACACCTTC
CDR3: CATSRVPKGREYGYTF